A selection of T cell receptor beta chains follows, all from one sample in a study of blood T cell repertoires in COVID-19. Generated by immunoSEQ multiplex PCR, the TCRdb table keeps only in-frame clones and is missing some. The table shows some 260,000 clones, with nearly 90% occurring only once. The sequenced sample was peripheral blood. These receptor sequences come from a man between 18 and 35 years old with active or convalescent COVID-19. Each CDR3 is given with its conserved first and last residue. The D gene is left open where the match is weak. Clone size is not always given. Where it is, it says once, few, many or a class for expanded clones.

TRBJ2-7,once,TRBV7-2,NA,TGTGCCAGCAGCTTAGTCGGGGACGAGCAGTACTTC,CASSLVGDEQYF
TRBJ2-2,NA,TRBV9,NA,TGTGCCAGCAGCGTATTACCGACTACCGGGGAGCTGTTTTTT,CASSVLPTTGELFF
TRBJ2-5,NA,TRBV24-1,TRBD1,TGTGCCACCAGTGATCCGCGGACAGGTGCAGAGACCCAGTACTTC,CATSDPRTGAETQYF
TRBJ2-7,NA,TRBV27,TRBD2,TGTGCCAGCAGTTTGGTAGCGGGACTGAGGGAGCAGTACTTC,CASSLVAGLREQYF
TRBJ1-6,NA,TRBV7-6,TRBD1,TGTGCCAGCAGGACCGGGACAGACCCCAATTCACCCCTCCACTTT,CASRTGTDPNSPLHF
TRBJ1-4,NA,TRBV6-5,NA,TGTGCCAGCAGAACCGGACGGATGGAGGTCGAAAAACTGTTTTTT,CASRTGRMEVEKLFF
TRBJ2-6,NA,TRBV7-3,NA,TGTGCCAGCAGCTTAACGGCAGCGCGGGGCCTGAGCTCTGGGGCCAACGTCCTGACTTTC,CASSLTAARGLSSGANVLTF
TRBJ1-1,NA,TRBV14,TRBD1,TGTGCCAGCAGCCGACCGACAGGGACGCGGAACACTGAAGCTTTCTTT,CASSRPTGTRNTEAFF
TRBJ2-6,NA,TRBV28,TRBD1,TGTGCCAGCAGTTGGGGACAGGGTACTGGGGCCAACGTCCTGACTTTC,CASSWGQGTGANVLTF
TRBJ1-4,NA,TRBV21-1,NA,TGTGCCAGCACCAAACTCGACAGGGACAAGAATGAAAAACTGTTTTTT,CASTKLDRDKNEKLFF
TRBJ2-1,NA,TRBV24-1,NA,TGTGCCACCAGCCACCTTAGCTCCTACAATGAGCAGTTCTTC,CATSHLSSYNEQFF
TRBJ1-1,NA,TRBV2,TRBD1,TGTGCCAGCAAGAAGGGGACAGGGAACACTGAAGCTTTCTTT,CASKKGTGNTEAFF
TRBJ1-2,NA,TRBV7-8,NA,TGTGCCAGCAGCTTAGGCCCCCCGCGCGCGGGCTATGGCTACACCTTC,CASSLGPPRAGYGYTF
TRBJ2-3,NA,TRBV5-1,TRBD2,TGCGCCAGCAGCAAAGGATCTAGCGGGGGCGTTGCAGATACGCAGTATTTT,CASSKGSSGGVADTQYF
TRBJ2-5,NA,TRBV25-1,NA,TGTGCCAGCAGTGAATCCAGGTGGGAAGAGACCCAGTACTTC,CASSESRWEETQYF
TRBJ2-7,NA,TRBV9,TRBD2,TGTGCCAGCAGCGTAGGGCTAGGGTTGAGCGGGGGTCCTTCCTACGAGCAGTACTTC,CASSVGLGLSGGPSYEQYF
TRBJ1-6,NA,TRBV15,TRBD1,TGTGCCACCAGCAGAGAGAGGGACAGCCTTAATTCACCCCTCCACTTT,CATSRERDSLNSPLHF
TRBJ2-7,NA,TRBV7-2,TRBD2,TGTGCCAGCAGCCGCGGACTAGTCCCCCCCGAGCAGTACTTC,CASSRGLVPPEQYF
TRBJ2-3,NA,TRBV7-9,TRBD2,TGTGCCAGCAGCCTAGGGACTAGCGGGGCCGGGGATACGCAGTATTTT,CASSLGTSGAGDTQYF
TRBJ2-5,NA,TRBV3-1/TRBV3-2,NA,TGTGCCAGCAGCCGGGGGGATGAGACCCAGTACTTC,CASSRGDETQYF
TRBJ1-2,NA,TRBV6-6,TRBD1,TGTGCCTCGACGCCGGGACAGGGGGCTCATGGCTACACCTTC,CASTPGQGAHGYTF
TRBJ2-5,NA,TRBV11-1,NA,TGTGCCAGCAGCCTCCCATTTGATAAAGCCCAAGAGACCCAGTACTTC,CASSLPFDKAQETQYF
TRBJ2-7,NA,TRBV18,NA,TGTGCCAGCTCACAGGACAGCTACGAGCAGTACTTC,CASSQDSYEQYF
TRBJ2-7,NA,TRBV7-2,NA,TGTGCCAGCAGCCCAGGGCCCGCGAACTCCTACGAGCAGTACTTC,CASSPGPANSYEQYF
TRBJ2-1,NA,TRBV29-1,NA,TGCAGCGTTGTGGCGGCCTACAATGAGCAGTTCTTC,CSVVAAYNEQFF
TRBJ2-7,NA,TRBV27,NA,TGTGCCAGCAGTTTATCAGGAGGGCAGGGCTACGAGCAGTACTTC,CASSLSGGQGYEQYF
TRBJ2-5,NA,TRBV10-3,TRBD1,TGTGCCATCAGGACAGGGGCAGAGACCCAGTACTTC,CAIRTGAETQYF
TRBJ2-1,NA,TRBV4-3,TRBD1,TGCGCCAGCAGCCAAGAGGACAGGGGGGCCGAGCAGTTCTTC,CASSQEDRGAEQFF
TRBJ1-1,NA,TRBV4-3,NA,TGCGCCAGCAGCCCAGCGGCTCAGGGGATGAACACTGAAGCTTTCTTT,CASSPAAQGMNTEAFF
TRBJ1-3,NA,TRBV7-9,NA,TGTGCCAGCAATCGGGACTCTGGAAACACCATATATTTT,CASNRDSGNTIYF
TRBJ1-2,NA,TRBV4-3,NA,TGCGCCAGCAGCCAAGTAGGAGGGCTCGGCGGCTACACCTTC,CASSQVGGLGGYTF
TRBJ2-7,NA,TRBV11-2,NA,TGTGCCAGCAGCTTAATGGGCCCCGGGACTGACTACGAGCAGTACTTC,CASSLMGPGTDYEQYF
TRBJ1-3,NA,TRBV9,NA,TGTGCCAGCAGCCCTAAGCCTGGAAACACCATATATTTT,CASSPKPGNTIYF
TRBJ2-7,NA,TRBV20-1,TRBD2,TGCAGTGCTAGTGGCGGGAGGGCCCCCTACGAGCAGTACTTC,CSASGGRAPYEQYF
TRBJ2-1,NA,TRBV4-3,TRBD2,TGCGCCAGCAGCCAAGTAGCGGGGGGGTCCTACAATGAGCAGTTCTTC,CASSQVAGGSYNEQFF
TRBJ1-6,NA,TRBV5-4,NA,TGTGCCAGCAGCGTTGGGCGGGGGCCTGGTTCACCCCTCCACTTT,CASSVGRGPGSPLHF
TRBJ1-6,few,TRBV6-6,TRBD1,TGTGCCAGCAGTTACGCGACAGGGACATATAATTCACCCCTCCACTTT,CASSYATGTYNSPLHF
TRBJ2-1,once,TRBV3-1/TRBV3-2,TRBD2,TGTGCCAGCAGCCAAGATCTAGCGGAGGGGTACAATGAGCAGTTCTTC,CASSQDLAEGYNEQFF
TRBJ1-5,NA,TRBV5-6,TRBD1,TGTGCCAGCAGCACTTACGGGACAGCGGATTGGAGCAATCAGCCCCAGCATTTT,CASSTYGTADWSNQPQHF
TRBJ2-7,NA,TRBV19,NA,TGTGCCAGTAGTATAGACCCGCGGGAAGGCTCTAGCTACGAGCAGTACTTC,CASSIDPREGSSYEQYF
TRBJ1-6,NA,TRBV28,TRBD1,TGTGCCAGCAGAGGTGGGACAGTTAATTCACCCCTCCACTTT,CASRGGTVNSPLHF
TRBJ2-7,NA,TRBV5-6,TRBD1,TGTGCCAGCAGCTTTGATTGGACAGGGGGCGAGCAGTACTTC,CASSFDWTGGEQYF
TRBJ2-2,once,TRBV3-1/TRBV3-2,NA,TGTGCCAGCAGCCCCCAAACGGGGAGGACCGGGGAGCTGTTTTTT,CASSPQTGRTGELFF
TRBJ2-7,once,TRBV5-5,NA,TGTGCCAGCTCCGTGGCAGTTAACTACGAGCAGTACTTC,CASSVAVNYEQYF
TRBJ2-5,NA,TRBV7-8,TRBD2,TGTGCCAGCAGCGGCACCGGGGGGGCCCGGGAGACCCAGTACTTC,CASSGTGGARETQYF
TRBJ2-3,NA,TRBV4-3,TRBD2,TGCGCCAGCAGCCAAGATTCAGGACTAGCTAGCACAGATACGCAGTATTTT,CASSQDSGLASTDTQYF
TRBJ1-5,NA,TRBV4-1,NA,TGCGCCAGCAGCCAAGACCCCCAGGGGAGTCAGCCCCAGCATTTT,CASSQDPQGSQPQHF